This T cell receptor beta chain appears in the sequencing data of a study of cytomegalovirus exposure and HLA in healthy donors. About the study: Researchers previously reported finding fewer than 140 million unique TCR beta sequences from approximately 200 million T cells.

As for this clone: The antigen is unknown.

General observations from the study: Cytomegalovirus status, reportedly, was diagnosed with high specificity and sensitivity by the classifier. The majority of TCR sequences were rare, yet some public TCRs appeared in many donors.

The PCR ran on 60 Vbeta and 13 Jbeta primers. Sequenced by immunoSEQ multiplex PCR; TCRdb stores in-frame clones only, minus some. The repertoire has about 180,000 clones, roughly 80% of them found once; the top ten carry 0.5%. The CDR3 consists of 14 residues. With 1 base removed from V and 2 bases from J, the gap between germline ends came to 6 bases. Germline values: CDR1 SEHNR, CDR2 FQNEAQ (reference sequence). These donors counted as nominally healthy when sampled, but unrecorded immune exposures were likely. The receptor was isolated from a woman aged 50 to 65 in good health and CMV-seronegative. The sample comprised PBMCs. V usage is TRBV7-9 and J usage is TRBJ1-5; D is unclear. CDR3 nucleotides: TGTGCCAGCAGCTTAGGCCAGGGCAATCAGCCCCAGCATTTT. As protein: CASSLGQGNQPQHF.